Below are 32 T cell receptor beta chains sequenced from a single sample in a study of CD8 T cells in Susac syndrome. An amount of RNA that ranged from 0.5 to 1 ug was reverse transcribed with random hexamers. TCRdb redid the calling of the immunoSEQ multiplex PCR reads with MiXCR, one entry per CDR3 protein. The table records under 150,000 distinct CDR3 sequences, roughly 80% of them present only once. The sample taken for sequencing was CD8+ T cells from PBMCs. The receptors originated from a human donor with multiple sclerosis.

The chain joins TRBV19 to TRBJ2-1, with TRBD1 matching 8 bases. The junction had 7 bases not matched to a gene; V was cut back by 3 bases and J by 9 bases. Germline CDR1 LNHDA, CDR2 SQIVND (reference sequence). The CDR3 extends over 14 amino acids. The CDR3 spells CASSMTGESSEQFF. The CDR3, as DNA: TGTGCCAGTAGTATGACAGGGGAAAGCAGTGAGCAGTTCTTC.

The CDR3 protein is CASSWTGDEQYF. The CDR3 nucleotides are TGTGCCAGCAGTTGGACAGGGGACGAGCAGTACTTC. This chain connects TRBV6-1 to TRBJ2-7, with 9 bases identical to TRBD1. The CDR3 consists of 12 residues. V shed 5 bases, J shed 5 bases, and the junction held 1 base outside the gene matches. CDR1 is MNHNS and CDR2 is SASEGT in the germline V gene.

For the CDR3, the DNA is TGTGCCAGCAGACTTCAGGGGGCGCGCAATGAGCAGTTCTTC. Translation gives CASRLQGARNEQFF. This chain uses TRBV27 with TRBJ2-1, with 8 bases identical to TRBD1. V lost 6 bases, J lost 6 bases, and 7 bases stayed unmatched. Germline values: CDR1 MNHEY, CDR2 SMNVEV (reference sequence). CDR3 length: 14 amino acids.

This clonotype was counted a few times. The chain uses TRBV20-1 and TRBJ1-2; 9 nucleotides align to TRBD1. The CDR3 covers 13 residues. Germline V CDR1 and CDR2: DFQATT, SNEGSKA (reference sequence). V was clipped by 5 bases and J by 6 bases; unmatched bases: 7. The CDR3 sequence: CSAAGTGLDGYTF. Written as DNA, the CDR3 is TGCAGTGCTGCCGGGACAGGGTTGGATGGCTACACCTTC.

The table lists this clonotype with a few counts. The V and J genes are TRBV11-2 and TRBJ2-1; D uncertain. This CDR3 contains 12 residues. Germline CDR1 and CDR2: SGHAT and FQNNGV. The V gene lost 4 bases and the J gene lost 2 bases, with 3 bases spanning the gap. Here the CDR3 reads CASSSTYNEQFF. Written as DNA, the CDR3 is TGTGCCAGCAGCTCTACCTACAATGAGCAGTTCTTC. The full variable domain, its missing parts supplied by reference TRBV11-2 and TRBJ2-1, is EAGVAQSPRYKIIEKRQSVAFWCNPISGHATLYWYQQILGQGPKLLIQFQNNGVVDDSQLPKDRFSAERLKGVDSTLKIQPAKLEDSAVYLCASSSTYNEQFFGPGTRLTVL.

The chain carries TRBV19 and TRBJ2-1; perhaps TRBD2 as D (5 bases). V was clipped by 7 bases and J by 8 bases, with 18 bases between them. Germline V gene data show CDR1 as LNHDA and CDR2 as SQIVND (reference sequence). The CDR3 length is 14 residues. Written as DNA, the CDR3 is TGTGCCAGTACACCCGCACGAGGGAGCGATGAGCAGTTCTTC. As protein: CASTPARGSDEQFF.

The V gene is TRBV9, the J gene TRBJ1-2, with D tentatively TRBD1 (5 bases). V lost 0 bases to trimming and J lost 8 bases, with 11 bases between them. This CDR3 region has 13 residues. In germline, CDR1 is SGDLS, CDR2 YYNGEE. DNA for the CDR3: TGTGCCAGCAGCGTAGATACAGGCGGGGGCTACACCTTC. It translates to CASSVDTGGGYTF.

The chain has TRBV6-5 and TRBJ2-7; TRBD1 matches at 9 bases. From germline, CDR1 is MNHEY and CDR2 SVGAGI. This CDR3 has 15 amino acids. The V segment lost 5 bases and the J segment 0 bases; nucleotides outside the gene matches: 5. In DNA form, the CDR3 reads TGTGCCAGCAGTACCGGGACAGGGCACTCCTACGAGCAGTACTTC. This encodes CASSTGTGHSYEQYF.

V and J are TRBV3-1 and TRBJ2-1, with TRBD2 matching over 10 bases. The CDR3 is made up of 15 amino acids. In germline, CDR1 is LGHDT, CDR2 YNNKEL (reference sequence). With V trimmed by 4 bases and J by 6 bases, 6 bases remained unmatched. The CDR3 loop reads CASSPLAGGFNEQFF. The CDR3 region has the DNA TGTGCCAGCAGCCCCTTAGCGGGGGGCTTCAATGAGCAGTTCTTC.

The V and J genes are TRBV21-1 and TRBJ2-7. TRBV21-1 is noted as a pseudogene. This CDR3 contains 13 residues. CDR3 bases: TGTGCCAGCAGCAAATTGGGAAGAGACGAGCAGTACGTC. As protein: CASSKLGRDEQYV.

This chain joins TRBV28 and TRBJ2-1; TRBD2 matches at 11 bases. The junction had 14 bases not matched to a gene; V was cut back by 11 bases and J by 2 bases. The CDR3 consists of 17 residues. Germline loops: CDR1 MDHEN, CDR2 SYDVKM. CDR3 DNA: TGTGCCGCCCGATCGGCTAGCGGGGGGCTGACCTACAATGAGCAGTTCTTC. Protein: CAARSASGGLTYNEQFF.

The rearrangement uses TRBV29-1 and TRBJ2-7; 8 bases agree with TRBD1. With 6 bases clipped from V and 6 bases from J, the junction kept 10 bases outside the gene matches. From germline, CDR1 is SQVTM and CDR2 ANQGSEA. This CDR3 contains 13 residues. The CDR3 DNA follows: TGCAGCGTAAAGACAGGGGAAGATGGCGAGCAGTACGTC. Its protein is CSVKTGEDGEQYV.

This clonotype was counted between two and nine times. The CDR3 DNA follows: TGTGCCAGCAGCTTAGTCCCTTACGAGCAGTACTTC. Translation: CASSLVPYEQYF. The V and J genes are TRBV7-9 and TRBJ2-7, with D unclear. CDR1 and CDR2 (germline): SEHNR, FQNEAQ (reference sequence). V was shortened by 1 base and J by 4 bases, with 5 bases between the two germline ends. The CDR3 is 12 residues long.

The J gene is TRBJ2-1, the V gene TRBV6-1; 12 positions match TRBD2. The germline gives CDR1 MNHNS, CDR2 SASEGT. The CDR3 is made up of 18 amino acids. The V and J ends lost 1 base and 1 base, in that order; junction bases with no gene match: 5. This CDR3 reads CASSEGATSGSSYNEQFF. The CDR3 DNA is TGTGCCAGCAGTGAAGGGGCGACTAGCGGGAGTTCCTACAATGAGCAGTTCTTC.

The chain recombines TRBV30 with TRBJ1-3; no firm D call. Germline CDR1 reads GTSNPN; CDR2 reads SVGIG (reference sequence). V was trimmed by 1 base and J by 0 bases, leaving 4 bases between them. The CDR3 contains 13 residues. The chain's CDR3 is CAWSDGSGNTIYF. The CDR3 DNA reads TGTGCCTGGAGTGATGGCTCTGGAAACACCATATATTTT.

Here the CDR3 reads CASSLRGPGHNEQFF. CDR3 bases: TGTGCCAGCAGCTTGAGGGGCCCCGGGCACAATGAGCAGTTCTTC. The rearrangement joins TRBV5-6 to TRBJ2-1, with a tentative D call TRBD1 (5 bases). The CDR3 has 15 amino acids. The V gene's germline CDR1 is SGHDT and CDR2 YYEEEE. The V gene lost 1 base and the J gene lost 5 bases, with 13 bases spanning the gap.

The chain recombines TRBV2 with TRBJ2-1; D is unclear. From germline, CDR1 is SNHLY and CDR2 FYNNEI. V was cut by 5 bases and J by 8 bases, with 13 bases left in between. The CDR3 spans 13 residues. Here the CDR3 DNA reads TGTGCCAGCAGTCGCGACCCAGTGGATGAGCAGTTCTTC. It specifies CASSRDPVDEQFF.

A remark on this clonotype: A read error may be the cause here, since a much bigger clone is one base away. The chain employs TRBV9 and TRBJ2-3; 9 nucleotides agree with TRBD2. Germline lookup yields CDR1 SGDLS and CDR2 YYNGEE. CDR3 size: 15 residues. CDR3 loop: CTSSAAGGVTDTQYF. The CDR3 coding sequence is TGTACCAGCAGCGCAGCGGGAGGAGTAACAGATACGCAGTATTTT.

This rearrangement joins TRBV20-1 to TRBJ1-1, with 9 positions matching TRBD1. Germline assignment: CDR1 DFQATT and CDR2 SNEGSKA (reference sequence). The CDR3 runs 14 residues. V lost 6 bases and J lost 4; bases outside the gene matches: 9. DNA of the CDR3: TGCAGTGCCAGGACAGGGGTATCGAGCACTGAAGCTTTCTTT. The encoded protein is CSARTGVSSTEAFF.

The chain recombines TRBV6-5 with TRBJ1-1; maybe TRBD1 (5 bases). CDR3 length: 15 residues. CDR1 and CDR2 (germline): MNHEY, SVGAGI. Trimming took off 4 bases at V and 4 bases at J, with 16 bases between the two ends. The CDR3 spells CASSFSRGGFTEAFF. In DNA, the CDR3 is TGTGCCAGCAGTTTTTCTAGGGGAGGATTCACTGAAGCTTTCTTT.

This clonotype was seen once. The gene calls are TRBV7-9 and TRBJ2-2; TRBD2 aligns across 12 bases. Per the germline V gene, CDR1 is SEHNR and CDR2 is FQNEAQ (reference sequence). Losses at the gene ends were 5 bases for V and 4 bases for J; bases not matched to a gene: 11. CDR3 length: 18 amino acids. CDR3 bases: TGTGCCAGCAGCGTCGGGACTAGCGGGTCATTTCTCACCGGGGAGCTGTTTTTT. It translates to CASSVGTSGSFLTGELFF. Together with reference TRBV7-9 and TRBJ2-2, the CDR3 gives the full variable domain: DTGVSQNPRHKITKRGQNVTFRCDPISEHNRLYWYRQTLGQGPEFLTYFQNEAQLEKSRLLSDRFSAERPKGSFSTLEIQRTEQGDSAMYLCASSVGTSGSFLTGELFFGEGSRLTVL.

The chain is built from TRBV19 and TRBJ1-1; D gene uncertain. Germline V gene lookup returns CDR1 LNHDA and CDR2 SQIVND (reference sequence). This CDR3 is built from 13 residues. V was clipped by 2 bases and J by 5 bases, with 9 bases between them. CDR3 sequence: CASSILLGTEAFF. CDR3 nucleotides: TGTGCCAGTAGTATACTCCTGGGGACTGAAGCTTTCTTT.

This chain links TRBV13 with TRBJ1-4; unclear D gene. V shed 4 bases and J shed 5 bases, with 17 bases lying between them. The germline V gene encodes CDR1 PRHDT and CDR2 FYEKMQ (reference sequence). This CDR3 region has 16 residues. The CDR3, as DNA: TGTGCCAGCAGCTCCTCGGACGTTTTGGGAAATGAAAAACTGTTTTTT. As protein: CASSSSDVLGNEKLFF.

The rearrangement joins TRBV19 to TRBJ2-1; maybe TRBD1 (6 bases). The CDR3 is made up of 16 amino acids. Germline V gene lookup returns CDR1 LNHDA and CDR2 SQIVND (reference sequence). Trimming cost V 6 bases and J 9 bases, with 24 bases left between them. The CDR3 here is CASSNRVMGVLGEQFF. CDR3 sequence (DNA): TGTGCCAGTAGCAACAGGGTCATGGGGGTTCTTGGTGAGCAGTTCTTC.

The genes are TRBV13 and TRBJ1-1; D is unresolved. Germline assignment: CDR1 PRHDT and CDR2 FYEKMQ (reference sequence). The CDR3 contains 14 residues. Trimming shortened V by 7 bases and J by 4 bases, and 16 bases separated the two germline ends. The chain's CDR3 is CASKGSLFSTEAFF. CDR3 DNA: TGTGCCAGCAAAGGTTCCCTGTTTAGCACTGAAGCTTTCTTT.

The chain employs TRBV11-2 and TRBJ2-5, with 9 bases fitting TRBD2. Germline V lookup: CDR1 SGHAT, CDR2 FQNNGV. The J segment lost 5 bases and the V segment lost 7 bases, leaving 14 bases of the junction unmatched. The CDR3 sequence is 16 residues long. CDR3 bases: TGTGCCAGCATCTTCGGGAGGTATAGCGGGGGTGAGACCCAGTACTTC. It encodes CASIFGRYSGGETQYF.

The gene calls are TRBV19 and TRBJ1-1; no definite D call. The CDR3 covers 12 residues. Germline CDR1 reads LNHDA; CDR2 reads SQIVND (reference sequence). The V end was cut by 9 bases, the J end by 1 base, with 9 bases between. The CDR3 reads CASGPGNTEAFF. The CDR3 region has the DNA TGTGCCAGCGGACCAGGGAACACTGAAGCTTTCTTT.

The chain recombines TRBV12-3 or TRBV12-4 with TRBJ2-1; TRBD2 aligns across 9 bases. The CDR3 sequence is 18 residues long. Trimming took 3 bases from V and 2 from J; bases not matched to a gene: 11. The DNA of the CDR3 is TGTGCCAGCAGTTTTCGACGGGATGAGCGGGAGGCCTACAATGAGCAGTTCTTC. Encoded protein: CASSFRRDEREAYNEQFF.

V usage is TRBV28 and J usage is TRBJ2-7; 9 bases line up with TRBD1. The J segment lost 3 bases and the V segment lost 5 bases, leaving 8 bases of the junction unmatched. CDR3 length equals 15 residues. CDR1 is MDHEN, CDR2 SYDVKM, per germline. CDR3 protein: CASSGDRERVYEQYV. Written as DNA, the CDR3 is TGTGCCAGCAGTGGGGACAGGGAGAGAGTCTACGAGCAGTACGTC.

The chain couples TRBV19 to TRBJ1-2; D might be TRBD1 (6 bases). The V end lost 1 base, the J end lost 13 bases, and 25 bases lay between the germline ends. Germline CDR1 LNHDA, CDR2 SQIVND (reference sequence). This CDR3 has 16 residues. CDR3 residues: CASSIGDGAEDRLSTF. The DNA of the CDR3 is TGTGCCAGTAGTATAGGAGACGGCGCTGAGGACAGACTATCCACCTTC.

The CDR3 nucleotides are TGTGCCAGTAGTATTTATGGGGGCAGGAGCAATCAGCCCCAGCATTTT. It is translated as CASSIYGGRSNQPQHF. The chain is built from TRBV19 and TRBJ1-5; D perhaps matches TRBD1 (6 bases). The CDR3 consists of 16 residues. Germline V gene data show CDR1 as LNHDA and CDR2 as SQIVND (reference sequence). V lost 3 bases to trimming and J lost 1 base, with 13 bases between them.

The chain joins TRBV7-6 to TRBJ2-1; the match to TRBD2 covers 8 bases. There are 15 residues in the CDR3. Germline values: CDR1 SGHVS, CDR2 FNYEAQ. V gave up 5 bases and J gave up 5 bases; unmatched junction bases: 8. The CDR3 coding sequence is TGTGCCAGCAGCCGAAGCGGGGGAGACCACAATGAGCAGTTCTTC. Protein sequence: CASSRSGGDHNEQFF.